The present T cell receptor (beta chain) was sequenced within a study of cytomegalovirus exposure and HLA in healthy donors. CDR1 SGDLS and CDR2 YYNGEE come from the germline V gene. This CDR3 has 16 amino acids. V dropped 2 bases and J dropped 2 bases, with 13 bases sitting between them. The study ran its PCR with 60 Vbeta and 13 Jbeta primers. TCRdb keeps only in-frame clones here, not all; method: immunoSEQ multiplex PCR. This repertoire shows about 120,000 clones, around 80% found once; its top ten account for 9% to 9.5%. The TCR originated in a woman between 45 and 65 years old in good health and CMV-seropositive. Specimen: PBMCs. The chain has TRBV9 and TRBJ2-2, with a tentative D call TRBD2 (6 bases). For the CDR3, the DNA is TGTGCCAGCAGCGTGCGGGGTGACAGTAACACCGGGGAGCTGTTTTTT. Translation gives CASSVRGDSNTGELFF.